This entry lists 7 T cell receptor beta chains sequenced from one sample in a study of blood T cell repertoires in COVID-19. The data were produced by immunoSEQ multiplex PCR, yet TCRdb's version contains in-frame clones alone and is incomplete. The sample includes about 200,000 clones, 80% seen only once; the top ten take roughly 6.7%. Sequencing input: peripheral blood. The receptors derive from a man in his 60s with acute or convalescent COVID-19.

This clone was seen repeatedly, ten times or more. CDR3 nucleotides: TGTGCCAGCAGCTCCCACACAGGGAACACTGAAGCTTTCTTT. Translation: CASSSHTGNTEAFF. The J gene is TRBJ1-1, the V gene TRBV6-2 or TRBV6-3; weak D call: TRBD1 (5 bases). The CDR3 has 14 amino acids. Germline V gives CDR1 MNHEY, CDR2 SVGEGT. V lost 6 bases, J lost 1 base, and 12 bases lay in between.

The chain couples TRBV29-1 to TRBJ1-2; D unresolved. V was cut by 0 bases and J by 2 bases, with 10 bases left in between. This CDR3 is built from 14 residues. CDR1 and CDR2 from the germline V gene are SQVTM and ANQGSEA. The CDR3 loop reads CSVEERDGNYGYTF. The CDR3 DNA sequence: TGCAGCGTTGAAGAGCGAGACGGGAACTATGGCTACACCTTC.

The chain has TRBV11-1 and TRBJ1-2; D might be TRBD1 (5 bases). The CDR3 contains 13 residues. Per germline, CDR1 SGHAT and CDR2 FQDESV (reference sequence). With 5 bases removed from V and 6 bases from J, the gap between germline ends came to 13 bases. CDR3 coding DNA: TGTGCCAGCAGCCCGTATGGGGGGAATGGCTACACCTTC. This sequence encodes CASSPYGGNGYTF. Full variable domain (rest looked up from reference TRBV11-1 and TRBJ1-2): EAEVAQSPRYKITEKSQAVAFWCDPISGHATLYWYRQILGQGPELLVQFQDESVVDDSQLPKDRFSAERLKGVDSTLKIQPAELGDSAMYLCASSPYGGNGYTFGSGTRLTVV.

The sample holds one count of this clone. The V gene is TRBV7-3, the J gene TRBJ2-2, with 9 bases aligning to TRBD1. V trimming: 6 bases; J trimming: 4 bases; junction bases outside the gene matches: 6. The CDR3 extends over 15 amino acids. The V gene's germline CDR1 is SGHTA and CDR2 FQGTGA. CDR3 in DNA: TGTGCCAGCAGGTCCGGGACAGGGCGCACCGGGGAGCTGTTTTTT. This sequence encodes CASRSGTGRTGELFF.

This sequence joins TRBV6-1 and TRBJ1-6, with 7 bases lining up with TRBD1. V shed 3 bases and J 14 bases; nucleotides not matched to a gene: 10. Germline V gene sequence: CDR1 MNHNS, CDR2 SASEGT. The CDR3 is made up of 14 amino acids. The CDR3 DNA reads TGTGCCAGCAGTGAGGGGACAGCGCCGGGTACCCTCCACTTT. This codes for CASSEGTAPGTLHF.

The rearrangement joins TRBV5-6 to TRBJ2-6, with 7 bases fitting TRBD1. J gave up 0 bases and V 3 bases, and 6 bases lay outside the gene matches. The CDR3 is 17 residues long. CDR1 is SGHDT and CDR2 is YYEEEE in the germline V gene. Here the CDR3 DNA reads TGTGCCAGCAGCTGGGACAGACATCCCTCTGGGGCCAACGTCCTGACTTTC. Translated, it gives CASSWDRHPSGANVLTF. Looking up the rest from reference TRBV5-6 and TRBJ2-6 gives the full variable domain: DAGVTQSPTHLIKTRGQQVTLRCSPKSGHDTVSWYQQALGQGPQFIFQYYEEEERQRGNFPDRFSGHQFPNYSSELNVNALLLGDSALYLCASSWDRHPSGANVLTFGAGSRLTVL.

This clone showed up just a few times. This chain uses TRBV5-4 with TRBJ2-2; tentatively, D is TRBD2 (6 bases). The CDR3 extends over 14 amino acids. Germline-derived CDR1 and CDR2 are SGHNT and YYREEE (reference sequence). V lost 7 bases to trimming and J lost 1 base, with 11 bases between them. CDR3: CASAPGENTGELFF. The CDR3 coding sequence is TGTGCCAGCGCGCCGGGGGAGAACACCGGGGAGCTGTTTTTT.